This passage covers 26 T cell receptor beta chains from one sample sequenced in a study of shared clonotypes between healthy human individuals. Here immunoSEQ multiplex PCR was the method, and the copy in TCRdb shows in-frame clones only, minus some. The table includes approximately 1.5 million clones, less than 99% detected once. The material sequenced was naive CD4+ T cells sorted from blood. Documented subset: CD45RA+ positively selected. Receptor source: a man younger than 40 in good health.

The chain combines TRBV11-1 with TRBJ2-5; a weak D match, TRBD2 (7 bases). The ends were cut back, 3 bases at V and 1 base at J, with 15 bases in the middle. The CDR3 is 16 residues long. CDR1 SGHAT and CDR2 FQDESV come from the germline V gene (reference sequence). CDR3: CASSFLRGGAQETQYF. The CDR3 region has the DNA TGTGCCAGCAGCTTTTTGAGGGGGGGAGCCCAAGAGACCCAGTACTTC.

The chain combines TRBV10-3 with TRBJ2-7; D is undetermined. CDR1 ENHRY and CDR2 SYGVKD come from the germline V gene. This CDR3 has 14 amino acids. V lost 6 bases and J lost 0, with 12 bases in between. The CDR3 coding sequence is TGTGCCATCAGCTCGAGGCTCCTCTCCTACGAGCAGTACTTC. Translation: CAISSRLLSYEQYF.

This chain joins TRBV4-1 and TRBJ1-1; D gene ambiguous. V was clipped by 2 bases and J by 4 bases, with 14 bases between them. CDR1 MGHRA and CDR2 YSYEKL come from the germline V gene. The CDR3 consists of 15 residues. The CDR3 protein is CASSQLRGFGTEAFF. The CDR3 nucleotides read TGCGCCAGCAGCCAACTTAGAGGGTTTGGCACTGAAGCTTTCTTT.

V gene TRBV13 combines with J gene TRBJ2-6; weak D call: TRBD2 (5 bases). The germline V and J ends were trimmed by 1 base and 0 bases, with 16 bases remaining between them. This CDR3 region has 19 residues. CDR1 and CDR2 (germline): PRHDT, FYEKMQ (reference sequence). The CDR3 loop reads CASSLEYRRRSSGANVLTF. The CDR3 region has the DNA TGTGCCAGCAGCTTAGAGTATCGCCGGAGGAGCTCTGGGGCCAACGTCCTGACTTTC.

CDR3 DNA sequence: TGTGCCAGCAGTTTATACAGGAATAATGAAAAACTGTTTTTT. It codes for CASSLYRNNEKLFF. The chain employs TRBV27 and TRBJ1-4, with D maybe TRBD1 (5 bases). CDR1 is MNHEY, CDR2 SMNVEV, per germline (reference sequence). V dropped 1 base and J dropped 4 bases, with 7 bases sitting between them. This CDR3 comprises 14 residues.

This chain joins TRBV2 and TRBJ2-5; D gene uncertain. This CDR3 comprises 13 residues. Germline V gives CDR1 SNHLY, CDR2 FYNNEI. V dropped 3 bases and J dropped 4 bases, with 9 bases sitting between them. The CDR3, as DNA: TGTGCCAGCAGTGATTTTAGTCCAGAGACCCAGTACTTC. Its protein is CASSDFSPETQYF.

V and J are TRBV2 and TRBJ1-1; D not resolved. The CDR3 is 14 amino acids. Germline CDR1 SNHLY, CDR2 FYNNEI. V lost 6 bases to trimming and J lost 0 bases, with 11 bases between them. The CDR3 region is CASSLQRVNTEAFF. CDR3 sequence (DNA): TGTGCCAGCAGCCTCCAACGAGTGAACACTGAAGCTTTCTTT.

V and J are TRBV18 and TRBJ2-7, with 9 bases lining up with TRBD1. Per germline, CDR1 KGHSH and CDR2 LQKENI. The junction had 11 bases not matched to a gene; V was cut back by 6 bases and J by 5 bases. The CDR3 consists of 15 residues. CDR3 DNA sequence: TGTGCCAGCTCGCCTCGGGACAGGGTTGTTAACGAGCAGTACTTC. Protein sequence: CASSPRDRVVNEQYF.

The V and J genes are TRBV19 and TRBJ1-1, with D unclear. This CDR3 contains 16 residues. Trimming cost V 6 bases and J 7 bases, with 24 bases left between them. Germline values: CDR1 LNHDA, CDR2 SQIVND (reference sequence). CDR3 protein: CASRKEADLRFVEAFF. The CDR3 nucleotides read TGTGCCAGTAGAAAGGAAGCGGACCTCCGCTTTGTTGAAGCTTTCTTT.

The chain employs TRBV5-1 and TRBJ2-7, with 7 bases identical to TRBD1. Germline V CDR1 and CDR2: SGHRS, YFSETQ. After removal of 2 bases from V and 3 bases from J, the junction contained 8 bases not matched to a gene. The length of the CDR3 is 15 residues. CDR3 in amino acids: CASSLRTGAHYEQYF. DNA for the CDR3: TGCGCCAGCAGCTTAAGGACAGGCGCCCACTACGAGCAGTACTTC.

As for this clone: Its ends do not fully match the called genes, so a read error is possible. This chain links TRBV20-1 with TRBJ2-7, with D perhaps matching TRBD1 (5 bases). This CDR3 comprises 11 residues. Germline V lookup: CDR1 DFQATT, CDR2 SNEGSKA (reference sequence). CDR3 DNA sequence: TGCAGTGCTCCTACAGGATCCCACTACTCCTTC. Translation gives CSAPTGSHYSF.

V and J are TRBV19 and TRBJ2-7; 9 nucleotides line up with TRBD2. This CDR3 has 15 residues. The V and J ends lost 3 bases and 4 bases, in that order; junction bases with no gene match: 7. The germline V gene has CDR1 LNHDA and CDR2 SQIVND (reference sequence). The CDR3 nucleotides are TGTGCCAGTAGTATTGCGACTAGCGGAAATTACGAGCAGTACTTC. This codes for CASSIATSGNYEQYF.

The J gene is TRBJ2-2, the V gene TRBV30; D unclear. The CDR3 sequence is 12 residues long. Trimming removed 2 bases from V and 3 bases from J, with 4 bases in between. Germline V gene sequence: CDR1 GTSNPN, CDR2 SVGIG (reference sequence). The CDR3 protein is CAWSLHTGELFF. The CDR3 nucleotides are TGTGCCTGGAGTCTGCACACCGGGGAGCTGTTTTTT. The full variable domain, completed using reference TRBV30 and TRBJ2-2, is SQTIHQWPATLVQPVGSPLSLECTVEGTSNPNLYWYRQAAGRGLQLLFYSVGIGQISSEVPQNLSASRPQDRQFILSSKKLLLSDSGFYLCAWSLHTGELFFGEGSRLTVL.

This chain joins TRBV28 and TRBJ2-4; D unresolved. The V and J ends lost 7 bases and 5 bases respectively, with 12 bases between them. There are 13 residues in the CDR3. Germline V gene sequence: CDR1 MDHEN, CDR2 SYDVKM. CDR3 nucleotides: TGTGCCAGCATAAGGAGAGGCCAAAACATTCAGTACTTC. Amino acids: CASIRRGQNIQYF.

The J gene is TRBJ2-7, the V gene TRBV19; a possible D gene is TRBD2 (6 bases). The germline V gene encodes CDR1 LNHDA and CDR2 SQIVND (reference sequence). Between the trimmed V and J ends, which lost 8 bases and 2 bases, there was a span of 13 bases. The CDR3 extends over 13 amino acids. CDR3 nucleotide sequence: TGTGCCAGTTCCGGGGGAGGCCCCTACGAGCAGTACTTC. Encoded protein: CASSGGGPYEQYF.

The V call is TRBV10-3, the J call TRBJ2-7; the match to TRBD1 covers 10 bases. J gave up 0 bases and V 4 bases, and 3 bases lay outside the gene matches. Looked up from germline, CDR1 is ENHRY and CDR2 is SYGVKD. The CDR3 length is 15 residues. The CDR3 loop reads CAISGTGGSSYEQYF. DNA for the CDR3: TGTGCCATCAGTGGGACAGGGGGGAGCTCCTACGAGCAGTACTTC.

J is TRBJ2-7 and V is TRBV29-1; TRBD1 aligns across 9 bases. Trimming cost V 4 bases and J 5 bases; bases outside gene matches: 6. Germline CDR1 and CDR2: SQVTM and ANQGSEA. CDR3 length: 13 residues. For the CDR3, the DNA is TGCAGCGTTGGAGCACAGGGGGCACACGAGCAGTACTTC. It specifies CSVGAQGAHEQYF.

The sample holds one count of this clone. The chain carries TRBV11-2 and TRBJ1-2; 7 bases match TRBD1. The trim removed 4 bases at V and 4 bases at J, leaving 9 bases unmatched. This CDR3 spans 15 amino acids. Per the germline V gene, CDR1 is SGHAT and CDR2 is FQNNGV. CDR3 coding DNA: TGTGCCAGCAGCTCGTTGGACAGGTCCACCTATGGCTACACCTTC. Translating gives CASSSLDRSTYGYTF. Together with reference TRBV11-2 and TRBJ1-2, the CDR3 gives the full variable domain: EAGVAQSPRYKIIEKRQSVAFWCNPISGHATLYWYQQILGQGPKLLIQFQNNGVVDDSQLPKDRFSAERLKGVDSTLKIQPAKLEDSAVYLCASSSLDRSTYGYTFGSGTRLTVV.

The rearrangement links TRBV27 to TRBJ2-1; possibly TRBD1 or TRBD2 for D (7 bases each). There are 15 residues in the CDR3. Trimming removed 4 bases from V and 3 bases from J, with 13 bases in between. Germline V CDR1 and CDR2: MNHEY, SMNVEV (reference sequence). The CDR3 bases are TGTGCCAGCAGTTCCAGGGGGGGTTTCTACAATGAGCAGTTCTTC. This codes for CASSSRGGFYNEQFF.

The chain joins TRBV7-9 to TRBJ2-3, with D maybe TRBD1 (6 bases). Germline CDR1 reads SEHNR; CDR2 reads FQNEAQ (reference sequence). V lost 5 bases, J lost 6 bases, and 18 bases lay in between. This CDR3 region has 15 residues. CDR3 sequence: CASSPRGTPRDTQYF. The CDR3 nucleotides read TGTGCCAGCAGCCCCAGGGGCACCCCGAGGGATACGCAGTATTTT.

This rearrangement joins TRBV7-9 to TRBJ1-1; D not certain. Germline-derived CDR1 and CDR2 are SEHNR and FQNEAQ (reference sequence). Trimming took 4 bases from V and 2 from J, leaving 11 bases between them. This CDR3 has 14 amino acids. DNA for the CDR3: TGTGCCAGCAGCTCCTGGTCCGGAAACACTGAAGCTTTCTTT. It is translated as CASSSWSGNTEAFF. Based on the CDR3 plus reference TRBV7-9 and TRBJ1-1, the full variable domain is DTGVSQNPRHKITKRGQNVTFRCDPISEHNRLYWYRQTLGQGPEFLTYFQNEAQLEKSRLLSDRFSAERPKGSFSTLEIQRTEQGDSAMYLCASSSWSGNTEAFFGQGTRLTVV.

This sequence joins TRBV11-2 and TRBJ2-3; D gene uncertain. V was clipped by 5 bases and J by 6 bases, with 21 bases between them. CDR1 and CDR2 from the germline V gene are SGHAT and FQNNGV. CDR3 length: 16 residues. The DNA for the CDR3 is TGTGCCAGCAGCGAACTTGCTTGGAGCCCCCCCGATACGCAGTATTTT. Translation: CASSELAWSPPDTQYF.

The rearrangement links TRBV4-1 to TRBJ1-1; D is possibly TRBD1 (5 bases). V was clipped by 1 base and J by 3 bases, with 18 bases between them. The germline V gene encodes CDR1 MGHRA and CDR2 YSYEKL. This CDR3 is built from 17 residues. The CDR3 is CASSQGPGAGLDTEAFF. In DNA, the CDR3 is TGCGCCAGCAGCCAAGGCCCCGGGGCAGGTTTGGACACTGAAGCTTTCTTT.

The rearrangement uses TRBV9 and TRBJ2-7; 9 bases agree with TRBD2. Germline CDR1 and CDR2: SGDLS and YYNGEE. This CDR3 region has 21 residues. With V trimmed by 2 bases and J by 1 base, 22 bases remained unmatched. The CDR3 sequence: CASSVGLTGLGSGRSSYEQYF. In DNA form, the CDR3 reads TGTGCCAGCAGCGTGGGCCTGACAGGGTTAGGTAGCGGGAGATCATCCTACGAGCAGTACTTC.

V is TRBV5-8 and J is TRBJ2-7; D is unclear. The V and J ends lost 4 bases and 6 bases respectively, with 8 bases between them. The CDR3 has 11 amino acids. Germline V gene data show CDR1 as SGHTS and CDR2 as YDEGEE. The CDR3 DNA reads TGTGCCAGCAGCCTTTTTCGCGAGCAGTACTTC. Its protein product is CASSLFREQYF.

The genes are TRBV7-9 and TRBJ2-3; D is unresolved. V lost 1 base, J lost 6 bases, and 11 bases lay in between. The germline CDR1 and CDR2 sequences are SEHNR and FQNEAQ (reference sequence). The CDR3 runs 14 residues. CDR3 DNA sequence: TGTGCCAGCAGCTTAGGGCTGGTGCTGGATACGCAGTATTTT. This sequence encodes CASSLGLVLDTQYF.